The rows below give T cell receptor beta chains drawn from one sample of a study of cytomegalovirus exposure and HLA in healthy donors. Assay: immunoSEQ multiplex PCR; the TCRdb copy retains only in-frame clones and omits some. The top ten hold roughly 4.5% of the sample, which has around 80,000 clones, approximately 60% seen once. The sequencing input was PBMCs. All receptors derive from a male donor in good health and CMV-seropositive. Both conserved end residues are part of each CDR3. A D gene is named only where the DNA matches it firmly. Clone size is stated in some rows and not others, as once, few, many or a class when expanded.

j_gene: TRBJ2-1
abundance: -
d_gene: TRBD2
v_gene: TRBV28
CDR3nt: TGTGCCAGCAGTTCCCCCCCTCGCGGGAGGGCCCTGATTGAGCAGTTCTTC
CDR3aa: CASSSPPRGRALIEQFF

j_gene: TRBJ1-2
abundance: -
d_gene: TRBD1
v_gene: TRBV7-2
CDR3nt: TGTGCCAGCAGCCCCACAGGGGGCGCGGTGGTAGGCTACACCTTC
CDR3aa: CASSPTGGAVVGYTF

j_gene: TRBJ1-6
abundance: -
d_gene: -
v_gene: TRBV4-3
CDR3nt: TGCGCCAGCAGCCAAGTGGAGACAGCTTCTCCCCTCCACTTT
CDR3aa: CASSQVETASPLHF

j_gene: TRBJ1-5
abundance: -
d_gene: TRBD1
v_gene: TRBV30
CDR3nt: TGTGCCTGGAATGCAGGGGGAAAGGGCCTCAATCAGCCCCAGCATTTT
CDR3aa: CAWNAGGKGLNQPQHF

j_gene: TRBJ2-5
abundance: -
d_gene: -
v_gene: TRBV6-1
CDR3nt: TGTGCCAGCAGTGGCTGGGTGGGGTCGGGGGAGACCCAGTACTTC
CDR3aa: CASSGWVGSGETQYF

j_gene: TRBJ1-1
abundance: -
d_gene: TRBD1
v_gene: TRBV13
CDR3nt: TGTGCCAGCAGCCTCGGGACAGGAAGCACTGAAGCTTTCTTT
CDR3aa: CASSLGTGSTEAFF

j_gene: TRBJ2-1
abundance: -
d_gene: TRBD2
v_gene: TRBV7-7
CDR3nt: TGTGCTAGCAGCTTGGGGGGGGGAAATGAGCAGTTCTTC
CDR3aa: CASSLGGGNEQFF

j_gene: TRBJ1-1
abundance: -
d_gene: TRBD1
v_gene: TRBV7-8
CDR3nt: TGTGCCAGCAGTATGACAGGGGGTAACACTGAAGCTTTCTTT
CDR3aa: CASSMTGGNTEAFF

j_gene: TRBJ1-2
abundance: -
d_gene: TRBD1
v_gene: TRBV7-9
CDR3nt: TGTGCCAGCAGCGGAGGGACAGCCTATGGCTACACCTTC
CDR3aa: CASSGGTAYGYTF

j_gene: TRBJ2-7
abundance: -
d_gene: TRBD1
v_gene: TRBV19
CDR3nt: TGTGCCAGTAGTATGGGGGACAGTCTCGACTACGAGCAGTACTTC
CDR3aa: CASSMGDSLDYEQYF

j_gene: TRBJ2-7
abundance: -
d_gene: TRBD2
v_gene: TRBV7-3
CDR3nt: TGTGCCAGCAGCTCAAGAGCGGGAGGAGGGGTAACCTACGAGCAGTACTTC
CDR3aa: CASSSRAGGGVTYEQYF

j_gene: TRBJ1-6
abundance: -
d_gene: -
v_gene: TRBV5-8
CDR3nt: TGTGCCAGCAGCCCAAGGAGCTCCTATAATTCACCCCTCCACTTT
CDR3aa: CASSPRSSYNSPLHF

j_gene: TRBJ2-7
abundance: -
d_gene: TRBD2
v_gene: TRBV19
CDR3nt: TGTGCCAGTAGTATAATGGCGGGGGACTACGAGCAGTACTTC
CDR3aa: CASSIMAGDYEQYF

j_gene: TRBJ2-7
abundance: -
d_gene: -
v_gene: TRBV6-1
CDR3nt: TGTGCCAGCAGGGACACCCCCTCGCTCTACGAGCAGTACTTC
CDR3aa: CASRDTPSLYEQYF

j_gene: TRBJ1-5
abundance: -
d_gene: TRBD1
v_gene: TRBV2
CDR3nt: TGTGCCAGCAGTCCCCGACAGGGAAGCAATCAGCCCCAGCATTTT
CDR3aa: CASSPRQGSNQPQHF

j_gene: TRBJ2-2
abundance: -
d_gene: -
v_gene: TRBV5-6
CDR3nt: TGTGCCAGCAGCTTAGCCCGGTTACCCCAGAACACCGGGGAGCTGTTTTTT
CDR3aa: CASSLARLPQNTGELFF

j_gene: TRBJ2-1
abundance: -
d_gene: TRBD2
v_gene: TRBV7-3
CDR3nt: TGTGCCAGCAGCCTCGGGACTAACAATGAGCAGTTCTTC
CDR3aa: CASSLGTNNEQFF

j_gene: TRBJ2-1
abundance: -
d_gene: -
v_gene: TRBV15
CDR3nt: TGTGCCACCCGCGAGGATGGGGAGCAGTTCTTC
CDR3aa: CATREDGEQFF

j_gene: TRBJ2-2
abundance: few
d_gene: -
v_gene: TRBV29-1
CDR3nt: TGCAGCGTTGATATAGCCCACACCGGGGAGCTGTTTTTT
CDR3aa: CSVDIAHTGELFF

j_gene: TRBJ2-5
abundance: -
d_gene: TRBD2
v_gene: TRBV25-1
CDR3nt: TGTGCCAGCAGTGACGGGGGACTAGCAGTTCAAGAGACCCAGTACTTC
CDR3aa: CASSDGGLAVQETQYF

j_gene: TRBJ2-7
abundance: many
d_gene: -
v_gene: TRBV6-6
CDR3nt: TGTGCCAGCGGAAAAGGGGCCTACGAGCAGTACTTC
CDR3aa: CASGKGAYEQYF

j_gene: TRBJ2-2
abundance: -
d_gene: TRBD1
v_gene: TRBV28
CDR3nt: TGTGCCAGCAGCCCTGGACAGGTGGGGGCCGGGGAGCTGTTTTTT
CDR3aa: CASSPGQVGAGELFF

j_gene: TRBJ2-1
abundance: -
d_gene: -
v_gene: TRBV6-5
CDR3nt: TGTGCCAGCAGTCTGGGTGTGGGGGCTAGCAATGAGCAGTTCTTC
CDR3aa: CASSLGVGASNEQFF

j_gene: TRBJ2-1
abundance: few
d_gene: TRBD2
v_gene: TRBV2
CDR3nt: TGTGGGTCTAGCGGGATGGACAATGAGCAGTTCTTC
CDR3aa: CGSSGMDNEQFF

j_gene: TRBJ1-2
abundance: -
d_gene: -
v_gene: TRBV21-1
CDR3nt: TGTGCCAGCAGCAAATGGGATCGACCACAGGGGCATGGCTACACCTTC
CDR3aa: CASSKWDRPQGHGYTF

j_gene: TRBJ2-6
abundance: -
d_gene: TRBD1
v_gene: TRBV18
CDR3nt: TGTGCCAGCTCACCGACACGGGACAGGTCTGGGGCCAACGTCCTGACTTTC
CDR3aa: CASSPTRDRSGANVLTF

j_gene: TRBJ2-7
abundance: -
d_gene: TRBD1
v_gene: TRBV6-1
CDR3nt: TGTGCCAGCAGTGGACAGGGTCGAGAGGGCTACGAGCAGTACTTC
CDR3aa: CASSGQGREGYEQYF

j_gene: TRBJ2-7
abundance: -
d_gene: TRBD2
v_gene: TRBV4-2
CDR3nt: TGTGCCAGCAGCCAGGAACTAGGAGCGGGGGATTACGAGCAGTACTTC
CDR3aa: CASSQELGAGDYEQYF

j_gene: TRBJ2-3
abundance: few
d_gene: TRBD2
v_gene: TRBV7-2
CDR3nt: TGTGCCAGCAGCCTAACGCCAGCGCGGGGGATTCATACGCAGTATTTT
CDR3aa: CASSLTPARGIHTQYF

j_gene: TRBJ2-5
abundance: once
d_gene: -
v_gene: TRBV5-1
CDR3nt: TGCGCCAGCAGCTTCACAGGGTTACAAGAGACCCAGTACTTC
CDR3aa: CASSFTGLQETQYF

j_gene: TRBJ1-2
abundance: -
d_gene: -
v_gene: TRBV4-1
CDR3nt: TGCGCCAGCAGCCAAGAACGGAACTATGGCTACACCTTC
CDR3aa: CASSQERNYGYTF

j_gene: TRBJ1-5
abundance: -
d_gene: TRBD1
v_gene: TRBV19
CDR3nt: TGTGCCAGTTCCGACAGGGTGGCTCAGCCCCAGCATTTT
CDR3aa: CASSDRVAQPQHF

j_gene: TRBJ2-3
abundance: -
d_gene: -
v_gene: TRBV7-3
CDR3nt: TGTGCCAGCAGCTTAATGGGCTCTAGCACAGATACGCAGTATTTT
CDR3aa: CASSLMGSSTDTQYF

j_gene: TRBJ1-1
abundance: few
d_gene: -
v_gene: TRBV4-1
CDR3nt: TGCGCCAGCAGCCAATATGCGGGGGGGAACACTGAAGCTTTCTTT
CDR3aa: CASSQYAGGNTEAFF

j_gene: TRBJ2-2
abundance: once
d_gene: -
v_gene: TRBV7-8
CDR3nt: TGTGCCAGCAGCTTCTTCACCAGGACCGGGGAGCTGTTTTTT
CDR3aa: CASSFFTRTGELFF